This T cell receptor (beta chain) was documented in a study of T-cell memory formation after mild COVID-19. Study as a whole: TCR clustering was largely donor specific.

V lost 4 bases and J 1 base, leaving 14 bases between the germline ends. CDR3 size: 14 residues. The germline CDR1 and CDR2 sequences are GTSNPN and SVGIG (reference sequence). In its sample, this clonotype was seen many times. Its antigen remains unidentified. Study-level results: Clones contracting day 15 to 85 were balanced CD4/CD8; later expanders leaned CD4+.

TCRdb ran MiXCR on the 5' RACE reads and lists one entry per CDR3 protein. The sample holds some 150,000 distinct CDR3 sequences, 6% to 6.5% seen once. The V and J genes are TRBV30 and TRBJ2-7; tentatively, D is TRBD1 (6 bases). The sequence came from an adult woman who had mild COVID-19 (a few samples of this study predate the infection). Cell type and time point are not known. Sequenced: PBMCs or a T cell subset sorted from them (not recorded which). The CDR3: CAWNQGTVSYEQYF. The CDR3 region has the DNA TGTGCCTGGAATCAGGGGACGGTATCCTACGAGCAGTACTTC.